This T cell receptor (beta chain) was profiled in a study of blood T cells in healthy people across ages. Then a second PCR, running roughly 6 to 11 cycles, was carried out with a sample-barcoded 5' primer and a J-beta primer mix. MiXCR, applied by TCRdb to the 5' RACE reads, yields one record per CDR3 protein. In the table there are over a million distinct CDR3 sequences, around 25% of which are singletons. Regarding the study as a whole: Naive and antigen-experienced cells could not be conclusively compared, given unsorted PBMCs. Estimates drawn from one million T cells were deemed to understate diversity.

This clonotype was detected only a few times. As yet, its antigen is unknown. Isolation per sample recovered at least 7 million PBMCs. The germline CDR1 and CDR2 sequences are SGHDN and FVKESK. The CDR3 covers 13 residues. V was trimmed by 3 bases and J by 8 bases, leaving 11 bases between them. These data were also reused for a study on T cells of mothers and their children. From that study: The study recruited a few healthy Caucasian mothers and their six children as donors.

The chain links TRBV14 to TRBJ2-1; a weak D match, TRBD2 (5 bases). The sample taken for sequencing was blood. The clonotype originates from a girl aged 2 to 10 in good health. CDR3: CASSQAYGDEQFF. The CDR3 DNA reads TGTGCCAGCAGCCAGGCGTACGGGGATGAGCAGTTCTTC.